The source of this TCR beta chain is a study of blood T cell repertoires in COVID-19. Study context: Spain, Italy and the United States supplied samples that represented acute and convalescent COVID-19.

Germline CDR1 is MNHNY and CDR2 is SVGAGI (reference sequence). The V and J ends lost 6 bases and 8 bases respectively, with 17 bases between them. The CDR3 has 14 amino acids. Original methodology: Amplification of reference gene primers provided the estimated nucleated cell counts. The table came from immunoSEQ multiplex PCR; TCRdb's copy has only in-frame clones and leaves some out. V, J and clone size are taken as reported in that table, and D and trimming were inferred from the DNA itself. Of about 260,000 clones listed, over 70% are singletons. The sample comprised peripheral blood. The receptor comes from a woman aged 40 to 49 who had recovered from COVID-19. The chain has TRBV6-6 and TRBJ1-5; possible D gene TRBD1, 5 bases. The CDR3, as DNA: TGTGCCAGCAGCGATCGGGGGGGGAATGAGCCCCAGCATTTT. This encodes CASSDRGGNEPQHF.